Listed here are 5 T cell receptor beta chains from one sample, sequenced in a study of beta chain features in type 1 diabetes. The sequenced template was cDNA made from the entire isolated RNA. Measured with immunoSEQ multiplex PCR; TCRdb has only the in-frame clones, and not every one. The table has 160,000 or so clones, roughly 9% seen once. Overall study findings and caveats: Across all four CD4+ subsets, people with type 1 diabetes showed modestly shorter TCRB CDR3s.

What these receptors recognize is not known. Sequencing was performed on central memory CD4+ T cells from blood. All receptors derive from a woman aged 25 to 39 with type 1 diabetes.

The rearrangement links TRBV29-1 to TRBJ2-2; D is uncertain. V was trimmed by 6 bases and J by 0 bases, leaving 14 bases between them. Looked up from germline, CDR1 is SQVTM and CDR2 is ANQGSEA. This CDR3 contains 15 residues. CDR3 coding DNA: TGCAGCGTCCCCGACACCGTTACGAACACCGGGGAGCTGTTTTTT. Translation: CSVPDTVTNTGELFF.

The chain recombines TRBV28 with TRBJ1-1; a possible D gene is TRBD1 (5 bases). The CDR3 has 12 residues. V was trimmed by 6 bases and J by 5 bases, leaving 10 bases between them. Per germline, CDR1 MDHEN and CDR2 SYDVKM. The CDR3 sequence is CASRTEVTEAFF. The CDR3, as DNA: TGTGCCAGCAGGACAGAGGTTACTGAAGCTTTCTTT.

This clone turned up a few times. V is TRBV19 and J is TRBJ2-1, with 7 bases matching TRBD2. V was clipped by 3 bases and J by 5 bases; unmatched bases: 7. Germline lookup yields CDR1 LNHDA and CDR2 SQIVND (reference sequence). CDR3 length: 15 residues. CDR3 bases: TGTGCCAGTAGTATCGAAGGACTAGAAGACAATGAGCAGTTCTTC. Amino acids: CASSIEGLEDNEQFF.

This clone was seen only a few times. This chain uses TRBV30 with TRBJ2-7, with D perhaps TRBD1 (5 bases). Per germline, CDR1 GTSNPN and CDR2 SVGIG (reference sequence). The V and J ends lost 2 bases and 5 bases respectively, with 13 bases between them. The CDR3 has 13 residues. This CDR3 is CAWSRSLGHEQYF. In DNA form, the CDR3 reads TGTGCCTGGAGTCGCAGTTTGGGGCACGAGCAGTACTTC.

The chain recombines TRBV6-1 with TRBJ1-1; D remains ambiguous. The CDR3 is 15 residues long. The V gene's germline CDR1 is MNHNS and CDR2 SASEGT. The V gene lost 10 bases and the J gene lost 4 bases, with 22 bases spanning the gap. CDR3 DNA: TGTGCCACGCCCGGTGATTGGGCGTCCGCCACTGAAGCTTTCTTT. It specifies CATPGDWASATEAFF.